The 6 T cell receptor beta chains given below trace back to one sample, sequenced in a study of blood T cells in healthy people across ages. Sample-barcoded 5' priming and a J-beta primer mix drove a second PCR of roughly 7 to 11 cycles. TCRdb independently ran MiXCR on the 5' RACE reads; one entry per CDR3 protein. Of some 860,000 distinct CDR3 sequences listed, roughly 50% were seen once; the top ten hold around a quarter. The material sequenced was blood. The source is a man in his forties or fifties in good health.

The rearrangement joins TRBV28 to TRBJ2-5; the D is unclear. This CDR3 contains 18 residues. Trimming shortened V by 4 bases and J by 11 bases, and 32 bases separated the two germline ends. Germline V gene lookup returns CDR1 MDHEN and CDR2 SYDVKM. The CDR3 nucleotides are TGTGCCAGCAGTTCGAGCCCTGGCATGGGCACCTCCTACAATGAGCAGTACTTC. Amino acid sequence: CASSSSPGMGTSYNEQYF.

This clonotype was seen a single time. Sequence at one end of the junction differs from germline and may be a read error. The genes are TRBV25-1 and TRBJ2-4, with D possibly matching TRBD1 (6 bases). Matching the DNA end better, TRBJ2-7 makes the J call doubtful. The CDR3 contains 14 residues. Germline CDR1 and CDR2: MGHDK and SYGVNS. The CDR3 DNA reads as TGTGTCAGCAGTGAGCCCTTGGACAGCTACGAGCAGTACTTC. This sequence encodes CVSSEPLDSYEQYF.

The chain is built from TRBV6-4 and TRBJ2-1; D might be TRBD1 (6 bases). Germline CDR1 reads MRHNA; CDR2 reads SNTAGT. Trimming removed 5 bases from V and 1 base from J, with 12 bases in between. CDR3 length: 15 residues. The CDR3 region is CASSPQGWSYNEQFF. The DNA for the CDR3 is TGTGCCAGCAGTCCACAGGGTTGGTCCTACAATGAGCAGTTCTTC.

The sample holds a few counts of this clonotype. The chain has TRBV4-2 and TRBJ2-7, with 9 bases lining up with TRBD1. Germline loops: CDR1 LGHNA, CDR2 YNFKEQ. V shed 2 bases and J 5 bases; nucleotides not matched to a gene: 7. The CDR3 has 15 amino acids. The CDR3 spells CASSQRGQGFDEQYF. The CDR3 DNA sequence: TGTGCCAGCAGCCAACGTGGACAGGGGTTTGACGAGCAGTACTTC.

A few counts support this clonotype. The CDR3 DNA reads TGTGCCAGCAGTTTGGGAGCGGGGGGAGCTGGAGAGACCCAGTACTTC. Translating gives CASSLGAGGAGETQYF. The J gene is TRBJ2-7, the V gene TRBV7-3; 9 bases agree with TRBD2. The DNA end is a closer match to TRBJ2-5, so the J assignment may be wrong. Germline CDR1 is SGHTA and CDR2 is FQGTGA. This CDR3 contains 16 residues.

The chain links TRBV7-2 to TRBJ1-1; perhaps TRBD1 as D (6 bases). Trimming shortened V by 5 bases and J by 10 bases, and 14 bases separated the two germline ends. The CDR3 has 12 residues. Germline CDR1 reads SGHTA; CDR2 reads FQGNSA. The CDR3: CASSQNLGGAFF. DNA of the CDR3: TGTGCCAGCAGCCAGAATTTAGGGGGAGCTTTCTTT.